The source of this TCR beta chain is a study of tumor-infiltrating lymphocytes in primary liver carcinoma. Joint extraction of RNA and DNA used roughly 17-32 mg of bulk tissue that was unsorted. About this clonotype itself: Mismatch with germline at one junction end may stem from a read error.

Germline CDR1 is SGHAT and CDR2 is FQNNGV. The length of the CDR3 is 17 residues. Total RNA (around 510 ng) served as template for TCR beta cDNA synthesis primed by a constant-region primer. Sequencing libraries for TCR beta derived from three nested multiplex PCR rounds that used slightly modified ARM-PCR. In the first two PCR rounds, TRBV1-TRBV30 forward primers were paired with a C-beta reverse primer, and each round lasted approximately 10 cycles. Each CDR3 protein gets one entry after TCRdb re-called the multiplex PCR reads with MiXCR. Seen here are tens of thousands of distinct CDR3 sequences, around 66% observed once, and the top ten hold less than 30%.

The sample consisted of tumor-adjacent normal liver tissue. This receptor was taken from a man aged 40-55 years with primary liver carcinoma and hepatitis B virus infection. The chain is built from TRBV11-2 and TRBJ2-7; maybe TRBD2 (6 bases). CDR3 sequence: CASSGTLGLICLDDQYF. The CDR3 DNA is TGTGCCAGCAGTGGAACCCTGGGACTGATTTGCCTAGACGATCAGTACTTC. The variable domain in full, completed from reference TRBV11-2 and TRBJ2-7, reads EAGVAQSPRYKIIEKRQSVAFWCNPISGHATLYWYQQILGQGPKLLIQFQNNGVVDDSQLPKDRFSAERLKGVDSTLKIQPAKLEDSAVYLCASSGTLGLICLDDQYFGPGTRLTVT.